The clone carrying this T cell receptor beta chain was detected once. This entry is derived from a study of T cell responses to AZD1222 COVID-19 vaccine. There are 17 residues in the CDR3. The V end lost 4 bases, the J end lost 1 base, and 17 bases lay between the germline ends. From germline, CDR1 is LNHDA and CDR2 SQIVND (reference sequence). Clones were sequenced by immunoSEQ multiplex PCR, and TCRdb holds only the in-frame ones, with some missing. The sample yields 150,000 or so clones, 90% to 95% seen once. The genes are TRBV19 and TRBJ1-5, with D tentatively TRBD1 (5 bases). The receptor's source is an adult in good health. Material: peripheral blood, obtained on day 0 of AZD1222 vaccination. CDR3 loop: CASSTLFGGASNQPQHF. The CDR3 nucleotides are TGTGCCAGTAGTACCCTTTTTGGGGGTGCGAGCAATCAGCCCCAGCATTTT. The full variable domain, in which reference TRBV19 and TRBJ1-5 provide the parts outside the CDR3, is DGGITQSPKYLFRKEGQNVTLSCEQNLNHDAMYWYRQDPGQGLRLIYYSQIVNDFQKGDIAEGYSVSREKKESFPLTVTSAQKNPTAFYLCASSTLFGGASNQPQHFGDGTRLSIL.